A single sample is the source of the 9 T cell receptor beta chains below, sequenced in a study of blood T cell repertoires in COVID-19. The assay was immunoSEQ multiplex PCR, and TCRdb's table has in-frame clones only and misses some. The sample contains 100,000 to 150,000 clones, roughly 85% of which appear only once. Sequences were obtained from peripheral blood. The receptors derive from a woman older than 75 with COVID-19, enrolled during active disease.

The V and J genes are TRBV10-3 and TRBJ2-1; 9 nucleotides agree with TRBD2. V dropped 7 bases and J dropped 9; count of bases not matched to a gene: 10. CDR1 ENHRY and CDR2 SYGVKD come from the germline V gene. The CDR3 extends over 14 amino acids. The CDR3 bases are TGTGCCATCAACGCGGGAGGGCCCTCGGGTGAGCAGTTCTTC. Its protein product is CAINAGGPSGEQFF.

The J gene is TRBJ2-2, the V gene TRBV25-1; no reliable D call. The CDR3 sequence is 13 residues long. Germline lookup yields CDR1 MGHDK and CDR2 SYGVNS. V was cut by 3 bases and J by 1 base, with 3 bases left in between. CDR3 in amino acids: CASSDRNTGELFF. The CDR3 DNA is TGTGCCAGCAGTGACCGGAACACCGGGGAGCTGTTTTTT. Combining the CDR3 with reference TRBV25-1 and TRBJ2-2 gives the whole variable domain EADIYQTPRYLVIGTGKKITLECSQTMGHDKMYWYQQDPGMELHLIHYSYGVNSTEKGDLSSESTVSRIRTEHFPLTLESARPSHTSQYLCASSDRNTGELFFGEGSRLTVL.

The chain joins TRBV28 to TRBJ2-6; D is perhaps TRBD2 (6 bases). The CDR3 consists of 16 residues. V was pared by 3 bases and J by 2 bases, with 11 bases between. Germline V lookup: CDR1 MDHEN, CDR2 SYDVKM. The CDR3 nucleotides are TGTGCCAGCAGTTTGTCCGGAGGGCCTGGGGCCAACGTCCTGACTTTC. Translation: CASSLSGGPGANVLTF.

The rearrangement joins TRBV6-1 to TRBJ2-7, with 8 nucleotides matching TRBD1. The CDR3 has 14 residues. V trimming: 2 bases; J trimming: 6 bases; junction bases outside the gene matches: 6. Germline CDR1 is MNHNS and CDR2 is SASEGT. The CDR3 loop is CASSETGGSGEQYF. The DNA of the CDR3 is TGTGCCAGCAGTGAAACAGGGGGTTCAGGCGAGCAGTACTTC.

V gene TRBV6-5 combines with J gene TRBJ2-1; 10 bases align to TRBD2. Germline V gene sequence: CDR1 MNHEY, CDR2 SVGAGI. This CDR3 has 15 residues. V dropped 2 bases and J dropped 9; count of bases not matched to a gene: 7. CDR3 nucleotide sequence: TGTGCCAGCAGTTACGGCCTAGCGGGAGTAAGTGAGCAGTTCTTC. Its protein is CASSYGLAGVSEQFF.

This clone appeared once. The rearrangement links TRBV7-8 to TRBJ1-2, with TRBD1 as a possible D gene (6 bases). The ends were cut back, 3 bases at V and 2 bases at J, with 10 bases in the middle. The CDR3 runs 14 residues. Germline assignment: CDR1 SGHVS and CDR2 FQNEAQ. The CDR3 spells CASSFPGANYGYTF. DNA of the CDR3: TGTGCCAGCAGCTTCCCAGGGGCAAACTATGGCTACACCTTC. The full variable domain, in which reference TRBV7-8 and TRBJ1-2 provide the parts outside the CDR3, is GAGVSQSPRYKVAKRGQDVALRCDPISGHVSLFWYQQALGQGPEFLTYFQNEAQLDKSGLPSDRFFAERPEGSVSTLKIQRTQQEDSAVYLCASSFPGANYGYTFGSGTRLTVV.

The J gene is TRBJ1-5, the V gene TRBV6-2 or TRBV6-3; D gene uncertain. The CDR3 has 14 amino acids. Between the trimmed V and J ends, which lost 5 bases and 6 bases, there was a span of 14 bases. Germline V gives CDR1 MNHEY, CDR2 SVGEGT. This CDR3 is CASSQWGEGQPQHF. For the CDR3, the DNA is TGTGCCAGCAGTCAGTGGGGAGAGGGTCAGCCCCAGCATTTT.

The J gene is TRBJ1-5, the V gene TRBV23-1, with D hard to call. TRBV23-1 belongs to the ORF category, with a function that is uncertain. The CDR3 is made up of 13 amino acids. Trimming shortened V by 3 bases and J by 9 bases, and 12 bases separated the two germline ends. The CDR3 reads CASSHTVPGPQHF. The CDR3 DNA sequence: TGCGCCAGCAGTCATACGGTGCCCGGGCCCCAGCATTTT.

This chain links TRBV5-1 with TRBJ1-2, with D uncertain. This CDR3 is built from 13 residues. The V end was cut by 1 base, the J end by 8 bases, with 12 bases between. Germline CDR1 is SGHRS and CDR2 is YFSETQ. CDR3 coding DNA: TGCGCCAGCAGCTTGACGGCAGAACAGGGCTACACCTTC. As protein: CASSLTAEQGYTF.